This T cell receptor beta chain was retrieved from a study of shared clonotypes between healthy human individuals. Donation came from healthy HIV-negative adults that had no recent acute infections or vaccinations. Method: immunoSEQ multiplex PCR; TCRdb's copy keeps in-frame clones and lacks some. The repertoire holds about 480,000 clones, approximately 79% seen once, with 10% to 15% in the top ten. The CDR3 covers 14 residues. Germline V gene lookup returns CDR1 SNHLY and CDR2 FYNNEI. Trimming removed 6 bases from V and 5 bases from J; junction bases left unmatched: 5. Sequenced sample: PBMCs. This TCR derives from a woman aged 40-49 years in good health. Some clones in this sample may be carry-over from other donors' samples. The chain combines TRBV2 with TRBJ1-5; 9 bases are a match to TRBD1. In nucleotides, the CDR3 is TGTGCCAGCAGCGAGGACAGGGGTTATCAGCCCCAGCATTTT. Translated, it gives CASSEDRGYQPQHF.